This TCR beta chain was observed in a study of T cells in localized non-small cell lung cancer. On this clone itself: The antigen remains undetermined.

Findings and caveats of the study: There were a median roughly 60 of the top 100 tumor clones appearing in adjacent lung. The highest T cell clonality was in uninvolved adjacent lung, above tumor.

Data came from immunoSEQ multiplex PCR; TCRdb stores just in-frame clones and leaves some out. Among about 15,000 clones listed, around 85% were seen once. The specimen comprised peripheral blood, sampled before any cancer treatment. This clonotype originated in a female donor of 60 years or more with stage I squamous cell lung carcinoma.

CDR3 DNA sequence: TGCAGCGTTGGGGAGACGGCTGGGGCTTTCTTT. Its protein product is CSVGETAGAFF. The chain uses TRBV29-1 and TRBJ1-1, with no clear D. The CDR3 runs to 11 residues. Germline V gene sequence: CDR1 SQVTM, CDR2 ANQGSEA. V shed 4 bases and J shed 11 bases, with 14 bases lying between them.